Presented here are 22 T cell receptor beta chains from one specimen sequenced in a study of blood T cell repertoires in COVID-19. Only in-frame clones appear in the TCRdb table, and some are missing; sequencing was by immunoSEQ multiplex PCR. The profile shows some 250,000 clones, less than 90% of them singletons. Sequencing was carried out using peripheral blood. The source of these receptors is a man in his 60s with acute or convalescent COVID-19.

The chain combines TRBV13 with TRBJ1-2; TRBD1 agrees at 10 bases. The ends lost 5 bases at V and 4 bases at J; junction bases unmatched: 7. The CDR3 runs to 15 residues. CDR1 is PRHDT and CDR2 is FYEKMQ in the germline V gene (reference sequence). The CDR3 nucleotides are TGTGCCAGCAGCCACGCGGGACAGGGGATCTATGGCTACACCTTC. It is translated as CASSHAGQGIYGYTF. Full variable domain (remainder filled in from reference TRBV13 and TRBJ1-2): AAGVIQSPRHLIKEKRETATLKCYPIPRHDTVYWYQQGPGQDPQFLISFYEKMQSDKGSIPDRFSAQQFSDYHSELNMSSLELGDSALYFCASSHAGQGIYGYTFGSGTRLTVV.

This chain joins TRBV19 and TRBJ1-6, with 7 bases that match TRBD1. V shed 3 bases, J shed 0 bases, and the junction held 5 bases outside the gene matches. This CDR3 region has 17 residues. Germline V gene data show CDR1 as LNHDA and CDR2 as SQIVND (reference sequence). CDR3 residues: CASSMGQTSSYNSPLHF. In DNA, the CDR3 is TGTGCCAGTAGTATGGGACAGACAAGCTCCTATAATTCACCCCTCCACTTT.

On this clone itself: The same CDR3 arises from other DNA sequences in this sample as well. The rearrangement joins TRBV13 to TRBJ1-1, with D possibly TRBD1 on 6 matching bases. CDR3 size: 13 residues. V gave up 5 bases and J gave up 4 bases, with 11 bases separating them. Germline-derived CDR1 and CDR2 are PRHDT and FYEKMQ (reference sequence). The CDR3 reads CASSKDRLTEAFF. CDR3 in DNA: TGTGCCAGCAGCAAAGACAGGCTCACTGAAGCTTTCTTT.

The chain is built from TRBV5-5 and TRBJ1-1; the D is unclear. The ends were cut back, 2 bases at V and 0 bases at J, with 8 bases in the middle. Germline loops: CDR1 SGHKS, CDR2 YYEKEE (reference sequence). CDR3 length: 14 residues. The DNA for the CDR3 is TGTGCCAGCAGCTTACAGCTTATGAACACTGAAGCTTTCTTT. This gives the protein CASSLQLMNTEAFF.

V usage is TRBV19 and J usage is TRBJ1-5; D remains ambiguous. Deletions cut 0 bases from V and 4 bases from J, with 7 bases between. Looked up from germline, CDR1 is LNHDA and CDR2 is SQIVND (reference sequence). The CDR3 runs 14 residues. The chain's CDR3 is CASSIDRQNQPQHF. The CDR3 DNA sequence: TGTGCCAGTAGTATAGACAGGCAGAATCAGCCCCAGCATTTT.

The chain links TRBV3-1 (or the pseudogene TRBV3-2) to TRBJ2-7; 11 positions match TRBD2. The J segment lost 3 bases and the V segment lost 6 bases, leaving 7 bases of the junction unmatched. Germline V CDR1 and CDR2: LGHDT, YNNKEL (reference sequence). The length of the CDR3 is 15 residues. CDR3 protein: CASSPTSGIIYEQYF. CDR3 sequence (DNA): TGTGCCAGCAGTCCGACTAGCGGGATTATCTACGAGCAGTACTTC.

The chain recombines TRBV7-2 with TRBJ1-1, with a weak D call TRBD1 (6 bases). CDR1 is SGHTA and CDR2 is FQGNSA in the germline V gene. Trimming stripped 6 bases from V and 1 base from J, with 24 bases between. The length of the CDR3 is 18 residues. CDR3 sequence: CASSSTGNRGTRNTEAFF. The CDR3 DNA is TGTGCCAGCAGTTCGACGGGAAATAGGGGGACAAGGAACACTGAAGCTTTCTTT.

This clone was detected only a few times. The chain has TRBV7-9 and TRBJ2-5; TRBD2 matches 8 bases. With 2 bases clipped from V and 2 bases from J, the junction kept 10 bases outside the gene matches. The CDR3 extends over 17 amino acids. Germline loops: CDR1 SEHNR, CDR2 FQNEAQ (reference sequence). CDR3 nucleotides: TGTGCCAGCAGCTTACCTAGGAGCGGGGGAGCTCAAGAGACCCAGTACTTC. Amino acids: CASSLPRSGGAQETQYF. The whole variable domain, remainder taken from reference TRBV7-9 and TRBJ2-5, is DTGVSQNPRHKITKRGQNVTFRCDPISEHNRLYWYRQTLGQGPEFLTYFQNEAQLEKSRLLSDRFSAERPKGSFSTLEIQRTEQGDSAMYLCASSLPRSGGAQETQYFGPGTRLLVL.

The gene calls are TRBV9 and TRBJ1-2; 7 positions agree with TRBD1. The CDR3 has 15 residues. The germline gives CDR1 SGDLS, CDR2 YYNGEE. V lost 3 bases and J lost 0; bases outside the gene matches: 5. The CDR3 is CASSGRDRSNYGYTF. The CDR3 nucleotides read TGTGCCAGCAGCGGGCGGGACAGATCTAACTATGGCTACACCTTC. Supplemented by reference TRBV9 and TRBJ1-2, the full variable domain reads DSGVTQTPKHLITATGQRVTLRCSPRSGDLSVYWYQQSLDQGLQFLIQYYNGEERAKGNILERFSAQQFPDLHSELNLSSLELGDSALYFCASSGRDRSNYGYTFGSGTRLTVV.

The chain has TRBV6-5 and TRBJ1-6, with a tentative D call TRBD1 (5 bases). Looked up from germline, CDR1 is MNHEY and CDR2 is SVGAGI. CDR3 length: 15 amino acids. Trimming pared 4 bases from V and 4 bases from J, leaving 11 bases between. CDR3 sequence (DNA): TGTGCCAGCAGTTCCGACAGAGTATATAATTCACCCCTCCACTTT. It specifies CASSSDRVYNSPLHF.

The chain couples TRBV30 to TRBJ2-7; no definite D call. Trimming shortened V by 0 bases and J by 2 bases, and 14 bases separated the two germline ends. CDR1 GTSNPN and CDR2 SVGIG come from the germline V gene (reference sequence). The length of the CDR3 is 15 residues. DNA for the CDR3: TGTGCCTGGAGTGTACGGAAGCCAGGCACCTACGAGCAGTACTTC. It specifies CAWSVRKPGTYEQYF.

This chain uses TRBV27 with TRBJ1-5; a weak D match, TRBD1 (5 bases). V shed 0 bases and J shed 2 bases, with 8 bases lying between them. This CDR3 is 15 amino acids long. The germline CDR1 and CDR2 sequences are MNHEY and SMNVEV (reference sequence). CDR3 protein: CASSLSREGNQPQHF. The CDR3 region has the DNA TGTGCCAGCAGTTTATCCAGGGAGGGCAATCAGCCCCAGCATTTT.

This chain links TRBV9 with TRBJ2-1; TRBD2 agrees at 14 bases. Germline V CDR1 and CDR2: SGDLS, YYNGEE. This CDR3 spans 18 amino acids. V was clipped by 2 bases and J by 4 bases; unmatched bases: 8. The CDR3 nucleotides are TGTGCCAGCAGCGTGGGACTAGCGGGAGATGGGGGTTACAATGAGCAGTTCTTC. Its protein is CASSVGLAGDGGYNEQFF. Complete variable domain (other parts from reference TRBV9 and TRBJ2-1): DSGVTQTPKHLITATGQRVTLRCSPRSGDLSVYWYQQSLDQGLQFLIQYYNGEERAKGNILERFSAQQFPDLHSELNLSSLELGDSALYFCASSVGLAGDGGYNEQFFGPGTRLTVL.

The chain uses TRBV27 and TRBJ1-5; 8 bases align to TRBD1. Germline CDR1 is MNHEY and CDR2 is SMNVEV (reference sequence). This CDR3 contains 15 residues. Trimming cost V 4 bases and J 2 bases; bases outside gene matches: 4. In DNA, the CDR3 is TGTGCCAGCAGTTCCTCGACAGGGGGCAATCAGCCCCAGCATTTT. As protein: CASSSSTGGNQPQHF.

This chain uses TRBV7-9 with TRBJ2-7, with 8 bases fitting TRBD2. CDR1 is SEHNR and CDR2 is FQNEAQ in the germline V gene (reference sequence). The CDR3 consists of 15 residues. With 0 bases clipped from V and 3 bases from J, the junction kept 4 bases outside the gene matches. The CDR3 DNA reads as TGTGCCAGCAGCTTAGCGGCTAGCGGGCACTACGAGCAGTACTTC. Protein: CASSLAASGHYEQYF.

The gene calls are TRBV7-9 and TRBJ2-5; D gene uncertain. Germline V lookup: CDR1 SEHNR, CDR2 FQNEAQ (reference sequence). The CDR3 has 14 residues. Trimming cost V 1 base and J 4 bases, with 10 bases left between them. The CDR3: CASSLGGILETQYF. Written as DNA, the CDR3 is TGTGCCAGCAGCTTAGGTGGTATACTAGAGACCCAGTACTTC.

This sequence joins TRBV19 and TRBJ1-2; 7 bases line up with TRBD1. The V segment lost 4 bases and the J segment 2 bases; nucleotides outside the gene matches: 7. The germline V gene has CDR1 LNHDA and CDR2 SQIVND (reference sequence). The CDR3 has 15 amino acids. CDR3 sequence reads: CASSKPRDSNYGYTF. The CDR3 region has the DNA TGTGCCAGTAGTAAGCCCCGGGACAGCAACTATGGCTACACCTTC.

The chain is built from TRBV7-3 and TRBJ2-7; D possibly corresponds to TRBD1 (6 bases). The CDR3 length is 14 residues. The V end was cut by 4 bases, the J end by 6 bases, with 16 bases between. Germline lookup yields CDR1 SGHTA and CDR2 FQGTGA. For the CDR3, the DNA is TGTGCCAGCAGCTCAGGGTCAGGGGAACGCGAGCAGTACTTC. It encodes CASSSGSGEREQYF.

The chain recombines TRBV5-1 with TRBJ2-7, with 8 bases matching TRBD2. This CDR3 contains 17 residues. Germline trimming cut 0 bases from V and 4 bases from J; bases unmatched to any gene: 12. CDR1 SGHRS and CDR2 YFSETQ come from the germline V gene. CDR3 nucleotide sequence: TGCGCCAGCAGCTTGGATATAAGGGCTAGCGGGTCGTACGAGCAGTACTTC. This encodes CASSLDIRASGSYEQYF.

V usage is TRBV27 and J usage is TRBJ2-1; 9 nucleotides agree with TRBD1. Trimming took 2 bases from V and 1 from J; bases not matched to a gene: 3. The germline V gene has CDR1 MNHEY and CDR2 SMNVEV (reference sequence). The length of the CDR3 is 16 residues. The CDR3 DNA follows: TGTGCCAGCAGTTTAAGAGGGACAGGGTCCTACAATGAGCAGTTCTTC. It specifies CASSLRGTGSYNEQFF.

The chain is built from TRBV18 and TRBJ1-4; 7 nucleotides line up with TRBD1. Germline V gene sequence: CDR1 KGHSH, CDR2 LQKENI. The V gene end was trimmed by 2 bases and the J gene end by 5 bases; junction bases not matched to a gene: 11. CDR3 size: 17 residues. The CDR3 region has the DNA TGTGCCAGCTCACCAAGAGGGGGCAAGTCGGTGAATGAAAAACTGTTTTTT. As protein: CASSPRGGKSVNEKLFF. The full variable domain, rest sourced from reference TRBV18 and TRBJ1-4, is NAGVMQNPRHLVRRRGQEARLRCSPMKGHSHVYWYRQLPEEGLKFMVYLQKENIIDESGMPKERFSAEFPKEGPSILRIQQVVRGDSAAYFCASSPRGGKSVNEKLFFGSGTQLSVL.

The V call is TRBV19, the J call TRBJ2-5; 8 bases match TRBD1. The CDR3 length is 13 residues. V gave up 7 bases and J gave up 1 base; unmatched junction bases: 2. Per germline, CDR1 LNHDA and CDR2 SQIVND (reference sequence). This CDR3 reads CASKQGGQETQYF. The CDR3 DNA follows: TGTGCCAGTAAACAGGGGGGCCAAGAGACCCAGTACTTC.